The 20 T cell receptor beta chains below all came from one sample that was sequenced in a study of T cells after posttransplantation cyclophosphamide. Sequencing used immunoSEQ multiplex PCR; TCRdb keeps in-frame clones, though not all of them. Of 2,500 to 3,500 clones in the sample, around two thirds were seen once. Sequenced sample: memory CD8+ T cells sorted from blood. The receptors here all came from a woman aged 25 to 39 in good health and a related stem cell transplant donor.

The CDR3 nucleotides read TGTGCCAGCAGCTTAGGGGGCCCCGAAGCCTACGAGCAGTACTTC. It yields the protein CASSLGGPEAYEQYF. The chain recombines TRBV13 with TRBJ2-7; D gene unclear. The CDR3 has 15 amino acids. Per the germline V gene, CDR1 is PRHDT and CDR2 is FYEKMQ (reference sequence). Trimming cost V 0 bases and J 2 bases, with 11 bases left between them. Full variable domain (missing parts from reference TRBV13 and TRBJ2-7): AAGVIQSPRHLIKEKRETATLKCYPIPRHDTVYWYQQGPGQDPQFLISFYEKMQSDKGSIPDRFSAQQFSDYHSELNMSSLELGDSALYFCASSLGGPEAYEQYFGPGTRLTVT.

The V gene is TRBV5-4, the J gene TRBJ2-7, with D possibly matching TRBD1 (5 bases). Trimming removed 4 bases from V and 2 bases from J, with 10 bases in between. The CDR3 has 13 residues. CDR1 and CDR2 from the germline V gene are SGHNT and YYREEE (reference sequence). As DNA, the CDR3 is TGTGCCAGCAGCCCCGAGACAGCCTACGAGCAGTACTTC. Residues: CASSPETAYEQYF.

The V call is TRBV7-8, the J call TRBJ2-1, with D unclear. Trimming removed 2 bases at V and 8 bases at J, with 16 bases between. Germline V gene sequence: CDR1 SGHVS, CDR2 FQNEAQ. The CDR3 covers 15 residues. The CDR3 nucleotides are TGTGCCAGCAGCTTAACCCTATCAAGTCGGGATGAGCAGTTCTTC. Residues: CASSLTLSSRDEQFF.

This clone was recorded only once. The V gene is TRBV6-1, the J gene TRBJ2-7; 10 bases are a match to TRBD1. Germline V lookup: CDR1 MNHNS, CDR2 SASEGT. The CDR3 runs 15 residues. Trimming cost V 6 bases and J 2 bases; bases outside gene matches: 7. For the CDR3, the DNA is TGTGCCAGCAGCACCCGGGACAGGGGACCCTACGAGCAGTACTTC. Translated, it gives CASSTRDRGPYEQYF.

This rearrangement joins TRBV6-4 to TRBJ2-1, with a possible D match to TRBD1 (6 bases). This CDR3 comprises 15 residues. Trimming pared 0 bases from V and 8 bases from J, leaving 14 bases between. The germline V gene has CDR1 MRHNA and CDR2 SNTAGT. This CDR3 is CASSDSAVGADEQFF. CDR3 DNA: TGTGCCAGCAGTGACTCAGCCGTGGGGGCCGATGAGCAGTTCTTC.

This clone was seen a few times. The V gene is TRBV19, the J gene TRBJ2-7; 8 bases are a match to TRBD1. The CDR3 loop spans 15 amino acids. CDR1 is LNHDA and CDR2 is SQIVND in the germline V gene (reference sequence). The V segment lost 4 bases and the J segment 2 bases; nucleotides outside the gene matches: 7. CDR3 residues: CASSSLPDRAYEQYF. The CDR3 DNA sequence: TGTGCCAGTAGTAGTCTCCCGGACAGGGCCTACGAGCAGTACTTC.

A single count supports this clone. This chain connects TRBV19 to TRBJ1-1; TRBD1 aligns across 8 bases. Per germline, CDR1 LNHDA and CDR2 SQIVND (reference sequence). The junction had 8 bases not matched to a gene; V was cut back by 7 bases and J by 4 bases. This CDR3 comprises 14 residues. The CDR3 DNA follows: TGTGCCAGTACCGCGGGAACAGGGGGCACTGAAGCTTTCTTT. Its protein is CASTAGTGGTEAFF.

The V and J genes are TRBV6-4 and TRBJ2-3; 12 bases are a match to TRBD2. The CDR3 consists of 17 residues. The V and J ends lost 0 bases and 1 base, in that order; junction bases with no gene match: 2. Germline V gives CDR1 MRHNA, CDR2 SNTAGT. CDR3 loop: CASSDSASGGGTDTQYF. As DNA, the CDR3 is TGTGCCAGCAGTGACTCGGCTAGCGGGGGGGGCACAGATACGCAGTATTTT.

J is TRBJ1-1 and V is TRBV27; no clear D. V was shortened by 4 bases and J by 4 bases, with 7 bases between the two germline ends. This CDR3 is built from 12 residues. Per the germline V gene, CDR1 is MNHEY and CDR2 is SMNVEV (reference sequence). Here the CDR3 reads CASSSPSTEAFF. CDR3 nucleotides: TGTGCCAGCAGTTCCCCCTCCACTGAAGCTTTCTTT.

The CDR3 coding sequence is TGTGCCAGCAGTGAACCGGGGAATGAGCAGTTCTTC. It specifies CASSEPGNEQFF. J is TRBJ2-1 and V is TRBV6-1, with D maybe TRBD2 (5 bases). The CDR3 has 12 residues. Germline values: CDR1 MNHNS, CDR2 SASEGT. Trimming cost V 2 bases and J 7 bases, with 6 bases left between them.

This clone came up once. The chain recombines TRBV27 with TRBJ2-2; D remains unclear. Germline CDR1 MNHEY, CDR2 SMNVEV (reference sequence). V was shortened by 6 bases and J by 4 bases, with 15 bases between the two germline ends. CDR3 length: 15 amino acids. In DNA, the CDR3 is TGTGCCAGCAGCTCACAGCTGGCAGGCACCGGGGAGCTGTTTTTT. This gives the protein CASSSQLAGTGELFF.

The V call is TRBV27, the J call TRBJ2-3, with 11 bases fitting TRBD2. Losses at the gene ends were 3 bases for V and 3 bases for J; bases not matched to a gene: 2. The CDR3 length is 15 residues. Germline CDR1 reads MNHEY; CDR2 reads SMNVEV (reference sequence). The CDR3: CASSFPSGGTDTQYF. CDR3 DNA: TGTGCCAGCAGTTTCCCTAGCGGGGGGACAGATACGCAGTATTTT.

This clone was seen only once. The CDR3 protein is CASSDSGSGGTDTQYF. The CDR3 region has the DNA TGTGCCAGCAGTGACTCGGGGAGCGGGGGCACAGATACGCAGTATTTT. The chain is built from TRBV6-4 and TRBJ2-3; 7 positions match TRBD2. Trimming took 0 bases from V and 1 from J; bases not matched to a gene: 4. CDR1 MRHNA and CDR2 SNTAGT come from the germline V gene. The CDR3 is made up of 16 amino acids.

This clone has a handful of counts. The DNA of the CDR3 is TGTGCCAGCAGCGTAGTAGAGGGGGGGCTTCCAGAGACCCAGTACTTC. This encodes CASSVVEGGLPETQYF. The chain has TRBV9 and TRBJ2-5, with D possibly matching TRBD2 (7 bases). Germline CDR1 SGDLS, CDR2 YYNGEE. Trimming shortened V by 0 bases and J by 4 bases, and 16 bases separated the two germline ends. The CDR3 has 16 amino acids.

This clone was detected only once. V usage is TRBV4-3 and J usage is TRBJ2-5; D perhaps matches TRBD2 (6 bases). Judging by the DNA end, TRBJ2-7 fits better; the J call may be wrong. Germline CDR1 reads LGHNA; CDR2 reads YSLEER. There are 13 residues in the CDR3. CDR3: CASSQDGGNEQYF. The CDR3 DNA reads as TGCGCCAGCAGCCAAGATGGAGGGAACGAGCAGTACTTC.

The chain joins TRBV5-4 to TRBJ2-4, with 8 bases that match TRBD1. V lost 4 bases, J lost 0 bases, and 3 bases stayed unmatched. CDR3 length: 15 amino acids. In germline, CDR1 is SGHNT, CDR2 YYREEE (reference sequence). The CDR3: CASSAQGAAKNIQYF. In nucleotides, the CDR3 is TGTGCCAGCAGCGCCCAGGGGGCAGCCAAAAACATTCAGTACTTC. The full variable domain, its missing parts supplied by reference TRBV5-4 and TRBJ2-4, is ETGVTQSPTHLIKTRGQQVTLRCSSQSGHNTVSWYQQALGQGPQFIFQYYREEENGRGNFPPRFSGLQFPNYSSELNVNALELDDSALYLCASSAQGAAKNIQYFGAGTRLSVL.

The chain carries TRBV11-3 and TRBJ1-2; D gene uncertain. The CDR3 length is 15 residues. V was trimmed by 2 bases and J by 8 bases, leaving 18 bases between them. The V gene's germline CDR1 is SGHNT and CDR2 YENEEA. The CDR3 nucleotides read TGTGCCAGCAGCTTAAATTTCGGGGAATCGCGGGGCTACACCTTC. Its translation: CASSLNFGESRGYTF.

The genes are TRBV15 and TRBJ2-1; D unresolved. The CDR3 contains 14 residues. Trimming took 8 bases from V and 0 from J, leaving 11 bases between them. From germline, CDR1 is LNHNV and CDR2 YYDKDF (reference sequence). The CDR3 here is CATRRPGSYNEQFF. CDR3 nucleotides: TGTGCCACCCGCCGCCCGGGCTCCTACAATGAGCAGTTCTTC.

This clone has a handful of counts. The chain employs TRBV27 and TRBJ1-1, with 9 bases identical to TRBD1. Trimming took 5 bases from V and 5 from J; bases not matched to a gene: 6. CDR1 is MNHEY and CDR2 is SMNVEV in the germline V gene (reference sequence). The CDR3 loop spans 14 amino acids. Written as DNA, the CDR3 is TGTGCCAGCAGTCTGGGACAGGGTCTGACTGAAGCTTTCTTT. Protein sequence: CASSLGQGLTEAFF.

This chain joins TRBV7-9 and TRBJ1-1; D possibly corresponds to TRBD1 (6 bases). The germline gives CDR1 SEHNR, CDR2 FQNEAQ (reference sequence). This CDR3 is 15 amino acids long. Trimming left V 5 bases short and J 0 bases short, with 13 bases between. CDR3 amino acids: CASSASTGLNTEAFF. CDR3 bases: TGTGCCAGCAGCGCGTCGACAGGCTTGAACACTGAAGCTTTCTTT.